The clone carrying this T cell receptor beta chain has a handful of counts. As yet, its antigen is unknown. Germline CDR1 and CDR2: SGHRS and YFSETQ. CDR3 length equals 17 residues. Trimming shortened V by 1 base and J by 7 bases, and 18 bases separated the two germline ends. This entry is derived from a study of CD8 T cells in ankylosing spondylitis. General observations from the study: What seemed typical of ankylosing spondylitis blood was a TCR beta motif built from 8 or 9 highly homologous variants.

Molecular-barcoded quantitative 5'-RACE produced these TCR beta libraries. One entry per CDR3 protein results from TCRdb running MiXCR on the 5' RACE reads. The sample yields 400,000 to 450,000 distinct CDR3 sequences, roughly 18% seen once. This receptor was obtained from a male donor with ankylosing spondylitis. The sequencing sample was made of blood, either unsorted or a sorted T cell fraction (not recorded which). This chain joins TRBV5-1 and TRBJ1-6, with D uncertain. The CDR3 DNA reads TGCGCCAGCAGCTTGATTGTGTCGGGGAAAGGCAATTCACCCCTCCACTTT. Encoded protein: CASSLIVSGKGNSPLHF.